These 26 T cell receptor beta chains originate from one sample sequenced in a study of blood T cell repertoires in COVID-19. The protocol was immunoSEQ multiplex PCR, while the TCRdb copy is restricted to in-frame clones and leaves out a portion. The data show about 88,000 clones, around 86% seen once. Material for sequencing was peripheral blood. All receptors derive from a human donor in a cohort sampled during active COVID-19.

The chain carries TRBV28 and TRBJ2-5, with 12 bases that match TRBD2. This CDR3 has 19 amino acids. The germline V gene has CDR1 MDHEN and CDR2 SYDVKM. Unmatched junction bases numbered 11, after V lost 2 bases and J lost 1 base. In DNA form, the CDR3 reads TGTGCCAGCAGTTTAACGGCTAGCGGGAGGGGAGGTCGCCAAGAGACCCAGTACTTC. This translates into CASSLTASGRGGRQETQYF.

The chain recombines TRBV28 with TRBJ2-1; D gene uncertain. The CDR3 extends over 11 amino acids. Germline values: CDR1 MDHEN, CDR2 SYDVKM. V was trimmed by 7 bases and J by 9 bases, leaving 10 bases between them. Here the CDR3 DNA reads TGTGCCAGCACGTCGAGTAGTGAGCAGTTCTTC. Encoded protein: CASTSSSEQFF.

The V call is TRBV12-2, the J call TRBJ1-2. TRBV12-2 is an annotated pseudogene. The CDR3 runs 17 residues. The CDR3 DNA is TGTGCAAGTCGCACACACCGCGGGGAGGTGGCTAACTATGGCTACACCTTC. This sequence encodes CASRTHRGEVANYGYTF.

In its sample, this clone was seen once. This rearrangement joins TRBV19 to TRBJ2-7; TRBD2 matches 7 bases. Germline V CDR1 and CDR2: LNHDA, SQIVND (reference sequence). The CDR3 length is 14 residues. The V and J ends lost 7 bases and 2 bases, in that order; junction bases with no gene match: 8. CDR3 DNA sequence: TGTGCCAGTACCTTGACTAGCACAGCCTACGAGCAGTACTTC. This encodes CASTLTSTAYEQYF.

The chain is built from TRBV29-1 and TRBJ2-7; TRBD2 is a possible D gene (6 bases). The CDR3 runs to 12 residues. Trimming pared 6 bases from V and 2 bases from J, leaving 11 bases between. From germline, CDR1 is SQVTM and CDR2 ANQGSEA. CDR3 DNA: TGCAGCGTGATGCCGGGGGCCTACGAGCAGTACTTC. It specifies CSVMPGAYEQYF.

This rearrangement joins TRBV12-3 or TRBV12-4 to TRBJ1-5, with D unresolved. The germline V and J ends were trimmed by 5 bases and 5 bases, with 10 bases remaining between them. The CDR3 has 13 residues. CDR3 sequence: CASSLQVDQPQHF. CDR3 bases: TGTGCCAGCAGTCTCCAGGTGGATCAGCCCCAGCATTTT.

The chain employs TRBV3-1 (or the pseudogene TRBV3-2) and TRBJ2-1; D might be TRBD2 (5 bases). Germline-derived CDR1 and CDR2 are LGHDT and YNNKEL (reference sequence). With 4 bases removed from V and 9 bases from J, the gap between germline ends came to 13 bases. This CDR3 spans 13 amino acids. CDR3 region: CASSLRSGFEQFF. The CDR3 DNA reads TGTGCCAGCAGCCTAAGGTCGGGGTTTGAGCAGTTCTTC.

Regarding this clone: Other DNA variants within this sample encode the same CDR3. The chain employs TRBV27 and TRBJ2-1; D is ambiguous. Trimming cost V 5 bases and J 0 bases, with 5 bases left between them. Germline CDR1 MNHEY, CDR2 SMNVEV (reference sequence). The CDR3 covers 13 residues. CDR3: CASSLSSYNEQFF. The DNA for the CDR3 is TGTGCCAGCAGTCTGAGCTCCTACAATGAGCAGTTCTTC.

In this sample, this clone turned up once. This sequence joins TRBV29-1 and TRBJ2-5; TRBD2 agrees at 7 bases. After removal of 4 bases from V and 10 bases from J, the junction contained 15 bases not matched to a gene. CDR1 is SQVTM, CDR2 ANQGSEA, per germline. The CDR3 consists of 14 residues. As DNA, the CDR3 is TGCAGCGTTGCCCTAGCGGACATGGGCCGGCGCCAGTACTTC. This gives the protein CSVALADMGRRQYF.

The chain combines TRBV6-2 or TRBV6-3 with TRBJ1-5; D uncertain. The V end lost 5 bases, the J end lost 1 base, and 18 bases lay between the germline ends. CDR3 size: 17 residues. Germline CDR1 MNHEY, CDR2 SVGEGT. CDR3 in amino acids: CASSRLGDTYSNQPQHF. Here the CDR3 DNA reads TGTGCCAGCAGTCGCCTTGGTGACACCTACAGCAATCAGCCCCAGCATTTT.

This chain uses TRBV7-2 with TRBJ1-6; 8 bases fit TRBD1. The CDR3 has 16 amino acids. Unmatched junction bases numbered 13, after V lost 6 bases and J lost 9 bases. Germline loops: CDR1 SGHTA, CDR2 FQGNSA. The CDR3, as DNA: TGTGCCAGCAGATCTGACAGGGGTAGGGTCCCTTCACCCCTCCACTTT. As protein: CASRSDRGRVPSPLHF.

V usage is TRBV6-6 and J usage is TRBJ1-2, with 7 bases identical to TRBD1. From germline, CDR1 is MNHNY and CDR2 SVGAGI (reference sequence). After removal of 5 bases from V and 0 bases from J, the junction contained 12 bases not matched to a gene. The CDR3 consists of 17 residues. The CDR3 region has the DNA TGTGCCAGCAGTCCTGTAGGACAGGAACTACCTAACTATGGCTACACCTTC. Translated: CASSPVGQELPNYGYTF.

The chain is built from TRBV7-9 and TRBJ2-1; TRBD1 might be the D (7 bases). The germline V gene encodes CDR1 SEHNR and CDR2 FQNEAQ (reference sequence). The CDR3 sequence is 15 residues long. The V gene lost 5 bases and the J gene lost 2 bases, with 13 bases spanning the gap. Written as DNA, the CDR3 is TGTGCCAGCAGCATCCAGGGGGGCCCCTACAATGAGCAGTTCTTC. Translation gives CASSIQGGPYNEQFF.

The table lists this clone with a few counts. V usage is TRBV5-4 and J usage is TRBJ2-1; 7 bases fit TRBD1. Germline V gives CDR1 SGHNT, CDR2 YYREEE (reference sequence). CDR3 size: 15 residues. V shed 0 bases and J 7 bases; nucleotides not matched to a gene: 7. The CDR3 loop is CASSLVGQVINEQFF. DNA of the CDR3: TGTGCCAGCAGCTTGGTAGGACAGGTCATTAATGAGCAGTTCTTC.

CDR3: CASSQARSGYTF. In nucleotides, the CDR3 is TGCGCCAGCAGCCAAGCTCGGAGTGGCTACACCTTC. This chain connects TRBV4-3 to TRBJ1-2; no clear D gene. Between the trimmed V and J ends, which lost 1 base and 7 bases, there was a span of 7 bases. Per the germline V gene, CDR1 is LGHNA and CDR2 is YSLEER. The CDR3 contains 12 residues.

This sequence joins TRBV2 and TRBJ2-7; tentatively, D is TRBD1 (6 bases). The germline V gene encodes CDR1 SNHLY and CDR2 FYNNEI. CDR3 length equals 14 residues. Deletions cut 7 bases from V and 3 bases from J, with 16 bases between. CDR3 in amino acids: CASTWTDDVYEQYF. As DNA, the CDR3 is TGTGCCAGCACTTGGACAGATGATGTCTACGAGCAGTACTTC.

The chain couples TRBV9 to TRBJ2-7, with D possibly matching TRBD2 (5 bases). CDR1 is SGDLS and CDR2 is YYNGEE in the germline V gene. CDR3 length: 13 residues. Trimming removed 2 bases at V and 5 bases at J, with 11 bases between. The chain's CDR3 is CASSVRKEDEQYF. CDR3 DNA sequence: TGTGCCAGCAGCGTTCGAAAGGAGGACGAGCAGTACTTC.

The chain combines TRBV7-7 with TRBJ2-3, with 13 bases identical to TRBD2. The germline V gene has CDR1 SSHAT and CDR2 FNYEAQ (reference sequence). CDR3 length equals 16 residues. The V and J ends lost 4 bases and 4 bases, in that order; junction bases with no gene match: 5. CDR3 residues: CASSSGLAGASDTQYF. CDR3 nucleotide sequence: TGTGCCAGCAGCTCCGGACTAGCGGGGGCCTCAGATACGCAGTATTTT.

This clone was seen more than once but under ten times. The CDR3 coding sequence is TGTGCCAGCAGCCGTGACACCAGCTCCTACAATGAGCAGTTCTTC. It specifies CASSRDTSSYNEQFF. This chain uses TRBV5-4 with TRBJ2-1; D is undetermined. Looked up from germline, CDR1 is SGHNT and CDR2 is YYREEE (reference sequence). The CDR3 runs to 15 residues. The V end was cut by 4 bases, the J end by 0 bases, with 11 bases between.

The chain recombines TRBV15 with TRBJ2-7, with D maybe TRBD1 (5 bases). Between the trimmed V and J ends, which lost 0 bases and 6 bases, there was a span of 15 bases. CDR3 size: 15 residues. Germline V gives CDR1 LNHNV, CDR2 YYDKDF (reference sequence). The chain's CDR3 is CATSREAQGGVEQYF. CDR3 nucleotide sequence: TGTGCCACCAGCAGAGAGGCCCAGGGCGGCGTCGAGCAGTACTTC. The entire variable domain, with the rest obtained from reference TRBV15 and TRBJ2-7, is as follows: DAMVIQNPRYQVTQFGKPVTLSCSQTLNHNVMYWYQQKSSQAPKLLFHYYDKDFNNEADTPDNFQSRRPNTSFCFLDIRSPGLGDTAMYLCATSREAQGGVEQYFGPGTRLTVT.

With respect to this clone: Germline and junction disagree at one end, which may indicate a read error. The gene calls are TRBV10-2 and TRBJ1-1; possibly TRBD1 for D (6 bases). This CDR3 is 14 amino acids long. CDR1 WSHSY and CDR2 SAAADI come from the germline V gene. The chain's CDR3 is CASNEGGWGTEAFF. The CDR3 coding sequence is TGCGCCAGCAATGAGGGGGGCTGGGGGACTGAAGCTTTCTTT.

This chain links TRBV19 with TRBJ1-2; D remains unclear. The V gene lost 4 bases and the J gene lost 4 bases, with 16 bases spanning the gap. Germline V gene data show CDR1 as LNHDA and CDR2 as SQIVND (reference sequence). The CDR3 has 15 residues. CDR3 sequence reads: CASSSGGGGAYGYTF. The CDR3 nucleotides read TGTGCCAGTAGTAGCGGCGGCGGCGGTGCCTATGGCTACACCTTC. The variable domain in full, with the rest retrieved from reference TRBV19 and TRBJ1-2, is DGGITQSPKYLFRKEGQNVTLSCEQNLNHDAMYWYRQDPGQGLRLIYYSQIVNDFQKGDIAEGYSVSREKKESFPLTVTSAQKNPTAFYLCASSSGGGGAYGYTFGSGTRLTVV.

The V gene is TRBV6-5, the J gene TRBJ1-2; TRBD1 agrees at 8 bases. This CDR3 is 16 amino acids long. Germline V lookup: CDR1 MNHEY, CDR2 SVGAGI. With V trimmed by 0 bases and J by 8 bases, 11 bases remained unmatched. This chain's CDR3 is CASSYSLGRGLGGYTF. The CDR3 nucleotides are TGTGCCAGCAGTTACTCTTTGGGCAGGGGGCTCGGGGGCTACACCTTC.

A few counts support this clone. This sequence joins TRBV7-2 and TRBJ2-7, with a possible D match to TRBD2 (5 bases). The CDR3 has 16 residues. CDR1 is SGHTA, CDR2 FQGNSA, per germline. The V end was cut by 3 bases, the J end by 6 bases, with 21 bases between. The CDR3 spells CASSFGSGVFIFEQYF. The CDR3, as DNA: TGTGCCAGCAGCTTTGGGAGCGGTGTATTTATCTTCGAGCAGTACTTC.

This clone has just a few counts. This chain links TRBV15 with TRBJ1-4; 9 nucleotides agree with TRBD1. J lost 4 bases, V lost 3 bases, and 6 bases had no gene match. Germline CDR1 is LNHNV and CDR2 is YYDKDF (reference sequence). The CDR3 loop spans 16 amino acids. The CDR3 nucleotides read TGTGCCACCAGCAGGGGGGGGACAGGGAGTAATGAAAAACTGTTTTTT. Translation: CATSRGGTGSNEKLFF. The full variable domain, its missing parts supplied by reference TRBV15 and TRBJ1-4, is DAMVIQNPRYQVTQFGKPVTLSCSQTLNHNVMYWYQQKSSQAPKLLFHYYDKDFNNEADTPDNFQSRRPNTSFCFLDIRSPGLGDTAMYLCATSRGGTGSNEKLFFGSGTQLSVL.

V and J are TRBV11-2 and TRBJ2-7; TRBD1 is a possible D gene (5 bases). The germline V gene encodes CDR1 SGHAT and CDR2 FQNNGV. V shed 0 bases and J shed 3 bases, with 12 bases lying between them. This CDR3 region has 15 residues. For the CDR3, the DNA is TGTGCCAGCAGCTTAGACCAGGGTTCGAGCTACGAGCAGTACTTC. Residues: CASSLDQGSSYEQYF.